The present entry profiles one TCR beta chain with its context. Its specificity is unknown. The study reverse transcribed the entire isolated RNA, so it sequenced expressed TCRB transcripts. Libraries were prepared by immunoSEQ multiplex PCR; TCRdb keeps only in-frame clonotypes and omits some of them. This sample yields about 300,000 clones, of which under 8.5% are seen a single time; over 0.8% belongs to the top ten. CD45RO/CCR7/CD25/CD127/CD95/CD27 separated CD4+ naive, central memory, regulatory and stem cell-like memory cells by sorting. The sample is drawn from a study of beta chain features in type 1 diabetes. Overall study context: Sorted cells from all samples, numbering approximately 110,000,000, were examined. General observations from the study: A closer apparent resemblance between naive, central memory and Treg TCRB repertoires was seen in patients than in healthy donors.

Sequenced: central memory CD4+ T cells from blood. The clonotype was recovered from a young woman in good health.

CDR3 sequence (DNA): TGTGCCAGCAGCTTAGTGCCCGGGACAGGGGATAACGAGCAGTACTTC. This gives the protein CASSLVPGTGDNEQYF. The chain employs TRBV11-3 and TRBJ2-7; 10 nucleotides line up with TRBD1. The CDR3 runs 16 residues. Germline-derived CDR1 and CDR2 are SGHNT and YENEEA. Trimming took 1 base from V and 5 from J; bases not matched to a gene: 8.